Presented here are 14 T cell receptor beta chains from one specimen sequenced in a study of blood T cell repertoires in COVID-19. Repertoires were generated with immunoSEQ multiplex PCR, while TCRdb's copy carries only in-frame clones and drops some. This repertoire shows roughly 120,000 clones, about four fifths found once; its top ten account for 7.5% to 10%. Sequencing used peripheral blood. The receptors shown here come from a woman in her thirties or forties with acute or convalescent COVID-19.

This chain links TRBV14 with TRBJ1-1, with 7 bases aligning to TRBD1. The CDR3 contains 14 residues. From germline, CDR1 is SGHDN and CDR2 FVKESK. After removal of 2 bases from V and 5 bases from J, the junction contained 5 bases not matched to a gene. The CDR3 DNA reads as TGTGCCAGCAGCCAACGACAGGGCGGGACTGAAGCTTTCTTT. This codes for CASSQRQGGTEAFF. The whole variable domain, filled in from reference TRBV14 and TRBJ1-1, reads EAGVTQFPSHSVIEKGQTVTLRCDPISGHDNLYWYRRVMGKEIKFLLHFVKESKQDESGMPNNRFLAERTGGTYSTLKVQPAELEDSGVYFCASSQRQGGTEAFFGQGTRLTVV.

The chain joins TRBV29-1 to TRBJ2-5; 11 nucleotides agree with TRBD2. The CDR3 is 15 amino acids. V shed 1 base, J shed 3 bases, and the junction held 4 bases outside the gene matches. Germline V lookup: CDR1 SQVTM, CDR2 ANQGSEA. CDR3 in DNA: TGCAGCGTTGAAGGCGCGACTAGCGGGAAAGAGACCCAGTACTTC. Its translation: CSVEGATSGKETQYF.

V and J are TRBV5-4 and TRBJ1-2; D not resolved. The germline V and J ends were trimmed by 0 bases and 8 bases, with 14 bases remaining between them. The CDR3 consists of 14 residues. The V gene's germline CDR1 is SGHNT and CDR2 YYREEE (reference sequence). The CDR3 nucleotides are TGTGCCAGCAGCTTGGTAGGACTAACTGGGGGCTACACCTTC. Translating gives CASSLVGLTGGYTF.

The rearrangement links TRBV10-1 to TRBJ2-7; TRBD2 aligns across 8 bases. The V gene end was trimmed by 8 bases and the J gene end by 6 bases; junction bases not matched to a gene: 9. The germline V gene encodes CDR1 WNHNN and CDR2 SYGVQD (reference sequence). This CDR3 contains 13 residues. As DNA, the CDR3 is TGCGCCAGCGCCGCGGGGGGTTCTGGCGAGCAGTACTTC. Translation gives CASAAGGSGEQYF.

This clone was seen only a few times. This chain connects TRBV19 to TRBJ1-1; D may be TRBD1 (5 bases). The CDR3 contains 16 residues. The V and J ends lost 4 bases and 1 base respectively, with 16 bases between them. The V gene's germline CDR1 is LNHDA and CDR2 SQIVND (reference sequence). This CDR3 reads CASSNRRGKGNTEAFF. Written as DNA, the CDR3 is TGTGCCAGTAGTAATAGGAGGGGAAAGGGGAACACTGAAGCTTTCTTT.

The chain carries TRBV7-2 and TRBJ1-1; no clear D gene. CDR1 and CDR2 from the germline V gene are SGHTA and FQGNSA. V was trimmed by 6 bases and J by 0 bases, leaving 8 bases between them. The length of the CDR3 is 13 residues. The DNA of the CDR3 is TGTGCCAGCAGTGTTTCAGTGAACACTGAAGCTTTCTTT. Amino acids: CASSVSVNTEAFF.

The chain joins TRBV11-2 to TRBJ2-3, with TRBD2 matching over 7 bases. The V and J ends lost 7 bases and 4 bases, in that order; junction bases with no gene match: 14. Germline V lookup: CDR1 SGHAT, CDR2 FQNNGV. The CDR3 has 16 residues. The CDR3 DNA follows: TGTGCCAGCAAAGGACTAGGGGCTTTTTCGGCAGATACGCAGTATTTT. This translates into CASKGLGAFSADTQYF.

This rearrangement joins TRBV6-4 to TRBJ2-3; perhaps TRBD1 as D (6 bases). Trimming removed 2 bases from V and 4 bases from J, with 10 bases in between. CDR1 is MRHNA and CDR2 is SNTAGT in the germline V gene. This CDR3 has 14 residues. CDR3 protein: CASSDQGFPDTQYF. CDR3 DNA: TGTGCCAGCAGTGACCAGGGGTTCCCAGATACGCAGTATTTT.

This chain joins TRBV6-5 and TRBJ1-1; D not resolved. The CDR3 consists of 13 residues. The germline V gene has CDR1 MNHEY and CDR2 SVGAGI. V was pared by 7 bases and J by 3 bases, with 12 bases between. The CDR3 protein is CASTRERYTEAFF. The CDR3 coding sequence is TGTGCCAGCACGAGGGAACGGTACACTGAAGCTTTCTTT.

The genes are TRBV9 and TRBJ1-2; TRBD1 matches at 7 bases. Germline CDR1 reads SGDLS; CDR2 reads YYNGEE. CDR3 length equals 15 residues. V lost 3 bases, J lost 4 bases, and 9 bases stayed unmatched. This CDR3 reads CASSESGGPPYGYTF. As DNA, the CDR3 is TGTGCCAGCAGCGAGTCAGGGGGGCCGCCCTATGGCTACACCTTC.

This sequence joins TRBV6-5 and TRBJ1-4; D is possibly TRBD1 (6 bases). The V end lost 8 bases, the J end lost 2 bases, and 15 bases lay between the germline ends. This CDR3 is 15 amino acids long. Germline V lookup: CDR1 MNHEY, CDR2 SVGAGI. CDR3: CASGRTGTTNEKLFF. In DNA, the CDR3 is TGTGCCAGCGGAAGAACAGGGACCACTAATGAAAAACTGTTTTTT.

Remarks on this clone: The CDR3 carries no conserved terminal phenylalanine or tryptophan, so it likely arises from a read error. No DNA is shown, since the ends of the CDR3 on it are uncertain; the CDR3 is the one TCRdb lists. The CDR3 loop reads CASSFRSAGGTV. The chain has TRBV5-6 and TRBJ1-2; the DNA was not compared with TRBD1, the D call given in the table. Both ends counted, the CDR3 spans 12 residues. CDR1 is SGHDT and CDR2 is YYEEEE in the germline V gene.

The chain joins TRBV3-1 (or the pseudogene TRBV3-2) to TRBJ2-5; possibly TRBD1 for D (6 bases). Germline-derived CDR1 and CDR2 are LGHDT and YNNKEL (reference sequence). Trimming shortened V by 1 base and J by 2 bases, and 14 bases separated the two germline ends. The CDR3 is made up of 16 amino acids. CDR3 loop: CASSQAERQGQETQYF. CDR3 DNA sequence: TGTGCCAGCAGCCAAGCAGAGCGGCAGGGGCAAGAGACCCAGTACTTC.

In this sample, this clone turned up a few times. The chain employs TRBV5-1 and TRBJ1-1; no clear D. CDR1 is SGHRS, CDR2 YFSETQ, per germline. Trimming took off 0 bases at V and 0 bases at J, with 9 bases between the two ends. The CDR3 covers 15 residues. The CDR3 spells CASSLGWEVNTEAFF. DNA of the CDR3: TGCGCCAGCAGCTTGGGGTGGGAGGTGAACACTGAAGCTTTCTTT. Using reference TRBV5-1 and TRBJ1-1 for the parts outside the CDR3, the full variable domain is KAGVTQTPRYLIKTRGQQVTLSCSPISGHRSVSWYQQTPGQGLQFLFEYFSETQRNKGNFPGRFSGRQFSNSRSEMNVSTLELGDSALYLCASSLGWEVNTEAFFGQGTRLTVV.